What follows are 16 T cell receptor beta chains derived from one specimen sequenced in a study of metastatic and nonmetastatic thyroid tumors (dated by TCRdb to about 2020). The library relied on PCR. TCRdb names Illumina HiSeq 4000 as the instrument used. TCRdb redid the processing of the public reads, applying fastp at Q25 and MiXCR, and retained in-frame beta chains. The sample table records 45,000 to 65,000 clones; roughly 20% of these occur just once. 3.5% to 4.5% of the sample lies in the top ten. None of the patients had been given any treatment before thyroid surgery. What was sequenced was blood. The origin of the receptors is a female donor with papillary thyroid cancer or a benign thyroid nodule (not recorded which). Some clones in this sample may be carry-over from other donors' samples.

The table lists this clone with many counts. The CDR3 coding sequence is TGTGCCAGCAGTCTATCCGGCGGGAGCTCCTATAATTCACCCCTCCACTTT. Its translation: CASSLSGGSSYNSPLHF. The chain couples TRBV28 to TRBJ1-6; D not certain. The CDR3 contains 17 residues. Per the germline V gene, CDR1 is MDHEN and CDR2 is SYDVKM. Between the trimmed V and J ends, which lost 5 bases and 0 bases, there was a span of 14 bases.

This clone was detected only once. The chain couples TRBV5-1 to TRBJ2-1; 10 bases are shared with TRBD2. The CDR3 is made up of 14 amino acids. From germline, CDR1 is SGHRS and CDR2 YFSETQ. Trimming at V came to 3 bases and at J to 9 bases, leaving 6 bases not matched to a gene. The CDR3 coding sequence is TGCGCCAGCAGCTGGACTAGCGGTCCGGCTGAGCAGTTCTTC. It translates to CASSWTSGPAEQFF.

This clone was counted a few times. At one boundary the junction diverges from the germline segment, which might be a read error. The J gene is TRBJ2-7, the V gene TRBV29-1; D is unclear. The CDR3 covers 14 residues. CDR1 is SQVTM and CDR2 is ANQGSEA in the germline V gene. The CDR3 loop reads CSVGVVAGVLEHYF. CDR3 in DNA: TGCAGCGTTGGCGTTGTAGCTGGAGTTTTAGAGCATTACTTC.

This clone was seen many times. The genes are TRBV12-3 or TRBV12-4 and TRBJ2-1; 7 nucleotides align to TRBD1. The CDR3 extends over 13 amino acids. J was trimmed by 2 bases and V by 9 bases; bases with no gene match: 4. CDR3 nucleotide sequence: TGTGCCAGTAGACAGGGCCCCTACAATGAGCAGTTCTTC. As protein: CASRQGPYNEQFF.

This clone was recorded at least ten times. The chain recombines TRBV20-1 with TRBJ2-7; the D is unclear. The CDR3 is made up of 12 amino acids. The germline V and J ends were trimmed by 2 bases and 0 bases, with 5 bases remaining between them. Germline loops: CDR1 DFQATT, CDR2 SNEGSKA (reference sequence). The CDR3 DNA is TGCAGTGCTAGACAGGACTCCTACGAGCAGTACTTC. It encodes CSARQDSYEQYF.

This clone was seen many times. Distinct nucleotide sequences in the sample also encode this CDR3. V and J are TRBV20-1 and TRBJ1-1; no clear D. Germline V lookup: CDR1 DFQATT, CDR2 SNEGSKA (reference sequence). CDR3 size: 13 residues. Trimming left V 2 bases short and J 4 bases short, with 11 bases between. This CDR3 reads CSARRGRTTEAFF. For the CDR3, the DNA is TGCAGTGCTAGACGGGGTAGGACCACTGAAGCTTTCTTT.

The sample holds many counts of this clone. The CDR3 DNA sequence: TGTGCCAGCAGCTTGGCCGGGAATAAGCAGTTCTTC. This sequence encodes CASSLAGNKQFF. The genes are TRBV11-2 and TRBJ2-1; possible D gene TRBD2, 5 bases. The CDR3 has 12 residues. Trimming removed 3 bases from V and 11 bases from J, with 11 bases in between. The germline CDR1 and CDR2 sequences are SGHAT and FQNNGV.

As concerns this clone: Distinct nucleotide sequences in the sample also encode this CDR3. CDR3: CATSDPGTGPDTQYF. The CDR3, as DNA: TGTGCCACCAGCGACCCTGGGACAGGCCCTGATACGCAGTATTTT. The chain combines TRBV24-1 with TRBJ2-3; 8 bases align to TRBD1. The CDR3 is 15 residues long. V gave up 7 bases and J gave up 6 bases; unmatched junction bases: 11. Germline CDR1 reads KGHDR; CDR2 reads SFDVKD.

This clone was observed once. This likely comes from a read error, as the CDR3 has no conserved phenylalanine or tryptophan at its end. The V and J genes are TRBV4-1 and TRBJ1-1, with unresolved D. Germline assignment: CDR1 MGHRA and CDR2 YSYEKL. This CDR3 is built from 15 residues. Trimming stripped 0 bases from V and 3 bases from J, with 11 bases between. The CDR3: CASSQDTAMYTEAFL. The CDR3, as DNA: TGCGCCAGCAGCCAAGATACAGCAATGTACACTGAAGCTTTCTTG.

This clone has ten or more counts. J is TRBJ1-2 and V is TRBV10-3; 8 bases are a match to TRBD1. The V and J ends lost 0 bases and 3 bases, in that order; junction bases with no gene match: 3. The germline V gene encodes CDR1 ENHRY and CDR2 SYGVKD. The length of the CDR3 is 15 residues. DNA of the CDR3: TGTGCCATCAGTGAGTCGAAGGGACAGGACTATGGCTACACCTTC. Amino acid sequence: CAISESKGQDYGYTF.

This clone has a count of ten or more. V and J are TRBV27 and TRBJ1-5, with 7 nucleotides matching TRBD1. The V gene's germline CDR1 is MNHEY and CDR2 SMNVEV (reference sequence). The CDR3 runs to 15 residues. The J segment lost 3 bases and the V segment lost 5 bases, leaving 7 bases of the junction unmatched. The CDR3 sequence is CASSPRQGYNQPQHF. CDR3 bases: TGTGCCAGCAGTCCAAGACAGGGTTACAATCAGCCCCAGCATTTT.

Ten or more counts support this clone. V gene TRBV5-8 combines with J gene TRBJ2-3; the match to TRBD2 covers 13 bases. CDR1 SGHTS and CDR2 YDEGEE come from the germline V gene. The V segment lost 0 bases and the J segment 3 bases; nucleotides outside the gene matches: 7. CDR3 length: 18 amino acids. Here the CDR3 DNA reads TGTGCCAGCAGCTTGGATCCTGTACTAGCGGGAGGGACAGATACGCAGTATTTT. Encoded protein: CASSLDPVLAGGTDTQYF. The variable domain in full, with the rest retrieved from reference TRBV5-8 and TRBJ2-3, is EAGVTQSPTHLIKTRGQQATLRCSPISGHTSVYWYQQALGLGLQFLLWYDEGEERNRGNFPPRFSGRQFPNYSSELNVNALELEDSALYLCASSLDPVLAGGTDTQYFGPGTRLTVL.

For this clone: One base away lies a much larger clone, so this may be a sequencing read error. The chain joins TRBV5-6 to TRBJ2-7, with a tentative D call TRBD1 (5 bases). The CDR3 has 15 residues. The germline V gene encodes CDR1 SGHDT and CDR2 YYEEEE. V shed 1 base and J shed 2 bases, with 13 bases lying between them. The CDR3 nucleotides read TGTGCCAGCAGCTTGTGGGGCTACATTCCCTACGAGCAGTACTTC. Residues: CASSLWGYIPYEQYF.

Many counts were recorded for this clone. V gene TRBV6-2 or TRBV6-3 combines with J gene TRBJ2-5, with TRBD2 identical over 7 bases. This CDR3 region has 15 residues. Germline trimming cut 6 bases from V and 5 bases from J; bases unmatched to any gene: 12. Germline-derived CDR1 and CDR2 are MNHEY and SVGEGT. The CDR3 DNA reads TGTGCCAGCAGGAGAAGCGGGGCCCCAGGGGAGACCCAGTACTTC. This encodes CASRRSGAPGETQYF.

Many counts were recorded for this clone. This chain links TRBV28 with TRBJ1-1; D is uncertain. From germline, CDR1 is MDHEN and CDR2 SYDVKM. The V and J ends lost 5 bases and 5 bases respectively, with 15 bases between them. The CDR3 loop spans 14 amino acids. The CDR3 nucleotides are TGTGCCAGCAGTCTGTTATCTTTGGAGACTGAAGCTTTCTTT. Encoded protein: CASSLLSLETEAFF.

This clone was detected a few times. The same CDR3 is also encoded by other DNA sequences in this sample. The V and J genes are TRBV27 and TRBJ1-1; D uncertain. Germline values: CDR1 MNHEY, CDR2 SMNVEV (reference sequence). The CDR3 consists of 15 residues. Trimming took off 4 bases at V and 1 base at J, with 13 bases between the two ends. The CDR3 sequence: CASSSVETWNTEAFF. For the CDR3, the DNA is TGTGCCAGCAGTTCGGTGGAAACTTGGAACACTGAAGCTTTCTTT.